This note documents a single T cell receptor (beta chain) sequence. The CDR3 consists of 15 residues. Trimming took off 1 base at V and 0 bases at J, with 9 bases between the two ends. Germline V gives CDR1 MNHEY, CDR2 SVGAGI. The data stem from a study of blood T cell repertoires in COVID-19. Sequenced by immunoSEQ multiplex PCR; TCRdb stores in-frame clones only, minus some. The repertoire holds approximately 260,000 clones, around 89% seen once, with 2% to 2.5% in the top ten. The clonotype was recovered from a woman aged 55-69 years with COVID-19, enrolled during active disease. The V gene is TRBV6-5, the J gene TRBJ1-1; maybe TRBD1 (5 bases). Sequencing was performed on peripheral blood. The DNA for the CDR3 is TGTGCCAGCAGTTACTTATCGGGGGTGAACACTGAAGCTTTCTTT. This translates into CASSYLSGVNTEAFF.